This TCR beta chain was documented in a study of technical replicates of blood from a few donors. Per germline, CDR1 GTSNPN and CDR2 SVGIG (reference sequence). With V trimmed by 4 bases and J by 5 bases, 3 bases remained unmatched. The CDR3 covers 12 residues. Repertoires were generated with immunoSEQ multiplex PCR, while TCRdb's copy carries only in-frame clones and drops some. The sample lists over 65,000 clones, 95% to 98% occurring once. The chain links TRBV30 to TRBJ1-2, with TRBD1 identical over 8 bases. The receptor was derived from a human donor in good health. Specimen: T cells isolated from PBMCs. The CDR3 loop reads CAWTGGAYGYTF. CDR3 bases: TGTGCCTGGACAGGGGGCGCATATGGCTACACCTTC.